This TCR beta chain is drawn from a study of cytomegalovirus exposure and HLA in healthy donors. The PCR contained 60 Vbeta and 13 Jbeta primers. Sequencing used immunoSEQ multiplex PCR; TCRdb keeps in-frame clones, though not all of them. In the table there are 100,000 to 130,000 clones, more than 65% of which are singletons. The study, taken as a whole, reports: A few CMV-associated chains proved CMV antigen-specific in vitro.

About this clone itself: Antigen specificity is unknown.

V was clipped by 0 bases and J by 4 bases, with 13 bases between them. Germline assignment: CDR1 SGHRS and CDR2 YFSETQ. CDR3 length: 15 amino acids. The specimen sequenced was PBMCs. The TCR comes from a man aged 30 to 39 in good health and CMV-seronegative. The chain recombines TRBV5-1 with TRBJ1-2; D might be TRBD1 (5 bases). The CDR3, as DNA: TGCGCCAGCAGCTTGGTAGGGGCTGCCGCCTATGGCTACACCTTC. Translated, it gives CASSLVGAAAYGYTF.